One sample yielded the 17 T cell receptor beta chains listed below, sequenced in a study of neoadjuvant nivolumab and ipilimumab in lung cancer. The data were produced by immunoSEQ multiplex PCR, yet TCRdb's version contains in-frame clones alone and is incomplete. The data hold a few thousand clones, with approximately 80% observed a single time. The sequenced sample was normal lung tissue adjacent to the tumor, obtained after neoadjuvant nivolumab, alone or with ipilimumab, at or shortly before surgery. The receptors come from an adult with non-small cell lung cancer. Some clones in this sample may be carry-over from other donors' samples.

This clone has only a few counts. The genes are TRBV5-6 and TRBJ1-2; weak D call: TRBD1 (5 bases). This CDR3 spans 13 amino acids. Germline V gene sequence: CDR1 SGHDT, CDR2 YYEEEE. V shed 4 bases and J shed 8 bases, with 15 bases lying between them. CDR3 loop: CASSPRGGRGYTF. As DNA, the CDR3 is TGTGCCAGCAGCCCAAGGGGTGGTCGGGGCTACACCTTC.

This chain connects TRBV19 to TRBJ2-7; no clear D gene. The V end lost 5 bases, the J end lost 1 base, and 9 bases lay between the germline ends. CDR3 length: 13 amino acids. Germline CDR1 is LNHDA and CDR2 is SQIVND (reference sequence). The CDR3, as DNA: TGTGCCAGTAGTGTTGACGGGTCCTACGAGCAGTACTTC. Amino acid sequence: CASSVDGSYEQYF.

CDR3 nucleotides: TGTGCCAGTAGTATAGAGGAGACTAACCCCCCGCGTCACAATGAGCAGTTCTTC. Its translation is CASSIEETNPPRHNEQFF. The chain couples TRBV19 to TRBJ2-1; TRBD2 might be the D (5 bases). The germline V gene encodes CDR1 LNHDA and CDR2 SQIVND (reference sequence). The CDR3 length is 18 residues. Trimming cost V 0 bases and J 5 bases, with 20 bases left between them.

J is TRBJ1-1 and V is TRBV5-1; D uncertain. The CDR3 is made up of 15 amino acids. The V and J ends lost 0 bases and 1 base respectively, with 10 bases between them. Germline V gives CDR1 SGHRS, CDR2 YFSETQ. The CDR3: CASSLGRVANTEAFF. The CDR3 nucleotides read TGCGCCAGCAGCTTGGGCCGGGTGGCGAACACTGAAGCTTTCTTT.

The gene calls are TRBV1 and TRBJ1-5. TRBV1 is tagged as a pseudogene. This CDR3 has 16 amino acids. The CDR3 sequence is CTSSLGDGDSNQPQHF. The DNA of the CDR3 is TGCACCAGCAGCCTAGGGGACGGGGATAGCAATCAGCCCCAGCATTTT.

The genes are TRBV19 and TRBJ2-1, with 8 nucleotides matching TRBD2. The CDR3 spans 14 residues. V lost 7 bases, J lost 8 bases, and 10 bases stayed unmatched. Germline CDR1 LNHDA, CDR2 SQIVND (reference sequence). The CDR3 here is CASTRTSRSHEQFF. The DNA for the CDR3 is TGTGCCAGTACTAGGACTAGCCGGAGCCATGAGCAGTTCTTC.

This rearrangement joins TRBV7-9 to TRBJ2-1, with 7 bases fitting TRBD1. The CDR3 is 14 amino acids. CDR1 SEHNR and CDR2 FQNEAQ come from the germline V gene (reference sequence). Germline trimming cut 4 bases from V and 3 bases from J; bases unmatched to any gene: 3. CDR3 bases: TGTGCCAGCAGCTCCCGGGACAGCTACAATGAGCAGTTCTTC. Protein product: CASSSRDSYNEQFF.

The chain uses TRBV9 and TRBJ2-1; D gene unclear. Trimming took off 0 bases at V and 3 bases at J, with 7 bases between the two ends. Germline CDR1 is SGDLS and CDR2 is YYNGEE. The CDR3 extends over 14 amino acids. CDR3 bases: TGTGCCAGCAGCGTAGAAGGCAACTACAATGAGCAGTTCTTC. This encodes CASSVEGNYNEQFF.

The chain has TRBV15 and TRBJ1-5; tentatively, D is TRBD1 (5 bases). Deletions cut 2 bases from V and 1 base from J, with 12 bases between. CDR1 and CDR2 (germline): LNHNV, YYDKDF (reference sequence). The CDR3 has 16 amino acids. The CDR3 region is CATSRTRAGSNQPQHF. CDR3 sequence (DNA): TGTGCCACCAGCAGAACCAGGGCAGGGAGCAATCAGCCCCAGCATTTT.

The CDR3 loop is CASSIDSGSLRYF. The CDR3, as DNA: TGTGCCAGCAGCATCGATTCCGGGAGCCTGCGTTATTTT. The gene calls are TRBV7-2 and TRBJ1-3, with no clear D. The CDR3 covers 13 residues. Germline V gene lookup returns CDR1 SGHTA and CDR2 FQGNSA. V was cut by 5 bases and J by 16 bases, with 21 bases left in between.

Only a few counts were recorded for this clone. The CDR3 region is CATPFGTWGSDEQYF. The CDR3 coding sequence is TGTGCCACCCCTTTTGGGACGTGGGGAAGTGACGAGCAGTACTTC. The chain employs TRBV5-8 and TRBJ2-7; the D call may be TRBD1 or TRBD2 (5 bases each). The CDR3 is made up of 15 amino acids. V was trimmed by 9 bases and J by 5 bases, leaving 24 bases between them. The germline V gene has CDR1 SGHTS and CDR2 YDEGEE.

V and J are TRBV9 and TRBJ2-1; TRBD2 aligns across 10 bases. Germline trimming cut 2 bases from V and 15 bases from J; bases unmatched to any gene: 17. Germline V gene lookup returns CDR1 SGDLS and CDR2 YYNGEE. This CDR3 spans 16 amino acids. CDR3 in DNA: TGTGCCAGCAGCGTGACAATTACCCTAGCGGGGGCCCTGTTGTTCTTC. Encoded protein: CASSVTITLAGALLFF.

The chain couples TRBV5-1 to TRBJ1-1; TRBD1 might be the D (6 bases). Germline V gene lookup returns CDR1 SGHRS and CDR2 YFSETQ. The CDR3 spans 13 residues. The V end was cut by 5 bases, the J end by 1 base, with 9 bases between. Here the CDR3 reads CASRVQGNTEAFF. The CDR3 DNA reads as TGCGCCAGCAGAGTACAGGGGAACACTGAAGCTTTCTTT.

The rearrangement uses TRBV5-6 and TRBJ1-5, with a possible D match to TRBD1 (5 bases). The CDR3 covers 15 residues. The V end was cut by 3 bases, the J end by 3 bases, with 13 bases between. CDR1 and CDR2 (germline): SGHDT, YYEEEE. The CDR3 loop is CASSYRTLLNQPQHF. The CDR3 nucleotides are TGTGCCAGCAGCTATAGGACACTGCTCAATCAGCCCCAGCATTTT.

This clone was counted once. The chain is built from TRBV10-2 and TRBJ1-1, with TRBD1 identical over 8 bases. The CDR3 has 13 residues. Germline CDR1 and CDR2: WSHSY and SAAADI. With 8 bases clipped from V and 3 bases from J, the junction kept 5 bases outside the gene matches. CDR3 in DNA: TGCGCCAGCGCCGGACAGGGACACACTGAAGCTTTCTTT. Translation gives CASAGQGHTEAFF.

The rearrangement links TRBV10-2 to TRBJ2-5; D might be TRBD2 (5 bases). Germline V gene data show CDR1 as WSHSY and CDR2 as SAAADI. The CDR3 sequence is 12 residues long. V shed 7 bases and J shed 4 bases, with 10 bases lying between them. The DNA for the CDR3 is TGCGCCAGCACCCAGGCGGGAGAGACCCAGTACTTC. Translated: CASTQAGETQYF.

The rearrangement uses TRBV15 and TRBJ2-7; possible D gene TRBD2, 5 bases. The CDR3 totals 14 residues. V was pared by 3 bases and J by 3 bases, with 12 bases between. Germline CDR1 and CDR2: LNHNV and YYDKDF (reference sequence). As DNA, the CDR3 is TGTGCCACCAGCAGGCCAGAGAGGGACTACGAGCAGTACTTC. This sequence encodes CATSRPERDYEQYF.